The T cell receptor (beta chain) described here comes from a study of T cell responses to AZD1222 COVID-19 vaccine. From germline, CDR1 is SGDLS and CDR2 YYNGEE. Deletions cut 1 base from V and 2 bases from J, with 10 bases between. This CDR3 is 14 amino acids long. Study conclusions and caveats: Clonal diversity was possibly underestimated; the donors were predominantly white British and more often female. Spike-specific TCR breadth and depth went up after people got two AZD1222 doses.

This clone has more than one count but fewer than ten. The antigen is unknown. Clones were sequenced by immunoSEQ multiplex PCR, and TCRdb holds only the in-frame ones, with some missing. The sample contains under 140,000 clones, less than 95% of which appear only once. V and J are TRBV9 and TRBJ2-7; D is perhaps TRBD2 (5 bases). The origin of this receptor is an adult in good health. This material consisted of peripheral blood, taken on day 0 of AZD1222 vaccination. The CDR3 protein is CASSVIDGAYEQYF. CDR3 bases: TGTGCCAGCAGCGTAATAGACGGGGCCTACGAGCAGTACTTC.